This T cell receptor beta chain appears in the sequencing data of a study of control samples from healthy donors and cancer patients. Libraries were prepared by immunoSEQ multiplex PCR; TCRdb keeps only in-frame clonotypes and omits some of them. The table records roughly 100,000 clones, approximately 86% of them present only once. V was shortened by 4 bases and J by 6 bases, with 13 bases between the two germline ends. CDR1 SGDLS and CDR2 YYNGEE come from the germline V gene. This CDR3 spans 14 amino acids. V and J are TRBV9 and TRBJ1-4; D not certain. The receptor's source is a man aged 30-40 years in good health. Sample: blood. For the CDR3, the DNA is TGTGCCAGCAGCCCAAGGATAACGGATGAAAAACTGTTTTTT. This sequence encodes CASSPRITDEKLFF.